The rows below give T cell receptor beta chains drawn from one sample of a study of blood T cell repertoires in COVID-19. Generated by immunoSEQ multiplex PCR, the TCRdb table keeps only in-frame clones and is missing some. The data contain more than 200,000 clones, roughly 90% of them seen just once; the ten biggest clones take up over 4%. Sequenced material: PBMCs or T cells enriched from blood (not recorded which). These receptors all come from a woman aged 25 to 39 who had recovered from COVID-19. Both conserved end residues are part of each CDR3. A D gene is named only where the DNA matches it firmly. Size tells how often a clone was seen (once, few, many) or the class of an expanded clone, and some rows leave it out.

TRBJ1-6	.	.	TRBV30	TGTGCCTGGAGGGCCGGGGGGGACTCACCCCTCCACTTT	CAWRAGGDSPLHF
TRBJ2-3	.	.	TRBV7-9	TGTGCCAGCAGCTTAGTTAGAGATACGCAGTATTTT	CASSLVRDTQYF
TRBJ1-2	.	.	TRBV30	TGTGCCTGGAGTGACGACAGTCGCTATGGCTACACCTTC	CAWSDDSRYGYTF
TRBJ1-1	.	.	TRBV7-9	TGTGCCAGCAGCTTAGGGACAGCCAACACTGAAGCTTTCTTT	CASSLGTANTEAFF
TRBJ2-3	.	.	TRBV5-1	TGCGCCAGCAGCTTGGAGAACAGGGTGGTAGATACGCAGTATTTT	CASSLENRVVDTQYF
TRBJ2-1	.	TRBD2	TRBV3-1/TRBV3-2	TGTGCCAGCAGCCCGCTAGCGGGAGGGGGAGAGCAGTTCTTC	CASSPLAGGGEQFF
TRBJ1-2	.	TRBD1	TRBV7-9	TGTGCCAGCAGCCGGACAGGGAATGGCTACACCTTC	CASSRTGNGYTF
TRBJ2-3	.	.	TRBV30	TGTGCCTTGAGGGGATGGAGGTCATCAGATACGCAGTATTTT	CALRGWRSSDTQYF
TRBJ1-5	.	.	TRBV12-3/TRBV12-4	TGTGCCAGCAGTGGGGAGGGTCAGCCCCAGCATTTT	CASSGEGQPQHF
TRBJ1-1	few	.	TRBV29-1	TGCAGCGTTGAGGGGACATTCTTGAACACTGAAGCTTTCTTT	CSVEGTFLNTEAFF
TRBJ1-3	.	.	TRBV28	TGTGCCAGCAGTTTGTCTAGAGGTACGGGAAACACCATATATTTT	CASSLSRGTGNTIYF
TRBJ2-5	.	TRBD2	TRBV5-1	TGCGCCAGCAGCCCCGGAAGCGGGAGAGTGGAGACCCAGTACTTC	CASSPGSGRVETQYF
TRBJ2-7	.	TRBD2	TRBV10-3	TGTGCCATCAGGCCAGCGGGAGAAATATACGAGCAGTACTTC	CAIRPAGEIYEQYF
TRBJ2-3	.	TRBD2	TRBV4-3	TGCGCCAGCAGCCAAGATGAACTAGCGGGGGGGGGCAAGGATACGCAGTATTTT	CASSQDELAGGGKDTQYF
TRBJ2-2	once	.	TRBV27	TGTGCCAGCAGTTTATCGTCCGGGACTCCAACCGGGGAGCTGTTTTTT	CASSLSSGTPTGELFF
TRBJ2-7	.	.	TRBV4-1	TGCGCCAGCAGCCCAAACACAGTATACGAGCAGTACTTC	CASSPNTVYEQYF
TRBJ2-5	.	.	TRBV4-3	TGCGCCAGCAGCCAAGAAACGGGAGTTGCAGAGACCCAGTACTTC	CASSQETGVAETQYF
TRBJ2-7	.	TRBD2	TRBV4-1	TGCGCCAGCAGCCAAGCGGGACTAGCGGGAGGGGGGAGGTACGAGCAGTACTTC	CASSQAGLAGGGRYEQYF
TRBJ1-2	.	.	TRBV24-1	TGTGCCACCTCTCGAACTCACGGGGGAGACTATGGCTACACCTTC	CATSRTHGGDYGYTF
TRBJ1-1	.	.	TRBV9	TGTGCCAGCAGCGTTGATCTGGGGGCGGACACTGAAGCTTTCTTT	CASSVDLGADTEAFF
TRBJ1-1	few	.	TRBV18	TGTGCCAGCTCAAGGTCCGGGACAACGAACACTGAAGCTTTCTTT	CASSRSGTTNTEAFF
TRBJ1-5	.	.	TRBV7-2	TGTGCCAGCAGCGTTCGGACTAATCAGCCCCAGCATTTT	CASSVRTNQPQHF
TRBJ1-2	.	.	TRBV6-1	TGTGCCAGCAGTGAAGCTGGGCCCAGCCATGGCTACACCTTC	CASSEAGPSHGYTF
TRBJ2-1	once	.	TRBV7-2	TGTGCCAGCAGCTCCCACGGTGCGGGCTCCTACAATGAGCAGTTCTTC	CASSSHGAGSYNEQFF
TRBJ2-2	once	TRBD2	TRBV5-6	TGTGCCAGCAGCCCTGCTCCGGGACTAGCTACCGGGGAGCTGTTTTTT	CASSPAPGLATGELFF
TRBJ1-6	.	.	TRBV27	TGTGCCAGCAGACCTTTGGGGGGGAGGACTTCACCCCTCCACTTT	CASRPLGGRTSPLHF
TRBJ1-2	.	TRBD1	TRBV4-1	TGCGCCAGCAGCCAAGTTCCGGGACAGGGAGCCTATGGCTACACCTTC	CASSQVPGQGAYGYTF
TRBJ2-3	.	TRBD1	TRBV19	TGTGCCAGTAGGGGACAGGGGCTGCCGTCTAGCACAGATACGCAGTATTTT	CASRGQGLPSSTDTQYF
TRBJ1-1	.	TRBD1	TRBV4-2	TGTGCCAGCAGCGTGCAGGGGGTAGACACTGAAGCTTTCTTT	CASSVQGVDTEAFF
TRBJ2-7	.	TRBD2	TRBV4-3	TGCGCCAGCAGCCAAGAGGCTAGCGGGAGCTCCTACGAGCAGTACTTC	CASSQEASGSSYEQYF
TRBJ2-1	.	TRBD2	TRBV9	TGTGCCAGCAGCGTAGGCGGGAGGATCTACAATGAGCAGTTCTTC	CASSVGGRIYNEQFF
TRBJ1-2	.	TRBD1	TRBV9	TGTGCCAGCAGCGTTACAGGGGGCGCAGGAGGTTCCTACACCTTC	CASSVTGGAGGSYTF
TRBJ1-2	.	TRBD1	TRBV7-8	TGTGCCAGCAGCTTAGGGCAGGGGGTACGCGGCTACACCTTC	CASSLGQGVRGYTF
TRBJ2-7	.	.	TRBV2	TGTGCCAGCAGTGGGGTTCACAGGGATCCGTACGAGCAGTACTTC	CASSGVHRDPYEQYF
TRBJ1-2	.	.	TRBV7-9	TGTGCCAGCAGCTTAGCAAGCCCCATTAGTATCTACACCTTC	CASSLASPISIYTF
TRBJ2-5	.	.	TRBV7-3	TGTGCCAGCAGCTTAAGCGTTCGACAGGCTCGTTATGAGACCCAGTACTTC	CASSLSVRQARYETQYF
TRBJ1-5	once	TRBD1	TRBV28	TGTGCCAGCAGCCGTGCGCCAGGGGGCCTTCAGCCCCAGCATTTT	CASSRAPGGLQPQHF
TRBJ1-5	.	.	TRBV6-2/TRBV6-3	TGTGCCAGCAGCCAATACCCCCAGGGTCAGCATTTT	CASSQYPQGQHF
TRBJ1-2	.	.	TRBV15	TGTGCCACCAGCAGAGATCCGGGCAGGGTAGATGGCTACACCTTC	CATSRDPGRVDGYTF
TRBJ1-1	.	.	TRBV7-3	TGTGCCAGCAGCTTAGAGAGGGCAGGAATATTGAACACTGAAGCTTTCTTT	CASSLERAGILNTEAFF
TRBJ1-2	.	.	TRBV5-6	TGTGCCAGCAGCCCAAGGGCAGGGGAATGGGCCGGCTACACCTTC	CASSPRAGEWAGYTF
TRBJ2-2	.	TRBD2	TRBV5-1	TGCGCCAGCAGCCTAAGTCCACTCTTGACTAGCGGGAACACCGGGGAGCTGTTTTTT	CASSLSPLLTSGNTGELFF
TRBJ2-5	.	.	TRBV7-2	TGTGCCAGCAGCTTACGCTTCGGGGAAAGGACCCAGTACTTC	CASSLRFGERTQYF
TRBJ2-5	.	.	TRBV29-1	TGCAGCGTTGAGTTTGTGGGCGTAGGGACCCAGTACTTC	CSVEFVGVGTQYF
TRBJ2-3	.	.	TRBV5-1	TGCGCCAGCAGCTTGGAACTAGCAGCAGATACGCAGTATTTT	CASSLELAADTQYF
TRBJ1-3	once	.	TRBV4-1	TGCGCCAGCAGCCAAGTACGGGTTAGTGGCACCATATATTTT	CASSQVRVSGTIYF
TRBJ1-4	.	.	TRBV19	TGTGCCAGTAGGGACAGTAATGAAAAACTGTTTTTT	CASRDSNEKLFF
TRBJ1-2	.	.	TRBV13	TGTGCCAGCAGCTTAGGACAGCCAAAATATGGCTACACCTTC	CASSLGQPKYGYTF